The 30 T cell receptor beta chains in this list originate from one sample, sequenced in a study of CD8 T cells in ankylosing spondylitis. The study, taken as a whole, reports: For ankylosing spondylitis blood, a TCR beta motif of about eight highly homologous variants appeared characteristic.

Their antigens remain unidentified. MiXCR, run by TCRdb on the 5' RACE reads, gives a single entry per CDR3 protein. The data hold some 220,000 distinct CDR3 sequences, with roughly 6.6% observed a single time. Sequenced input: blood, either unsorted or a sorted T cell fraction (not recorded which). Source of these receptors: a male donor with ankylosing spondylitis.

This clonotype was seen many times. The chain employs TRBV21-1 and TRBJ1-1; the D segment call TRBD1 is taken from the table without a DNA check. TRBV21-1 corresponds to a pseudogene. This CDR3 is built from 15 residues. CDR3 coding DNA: TGTGCCAGCAGCTACCGGACAGGGCGAAACACTGAAGCTTTCTTT. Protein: CASSYRTGRNTEAFF.

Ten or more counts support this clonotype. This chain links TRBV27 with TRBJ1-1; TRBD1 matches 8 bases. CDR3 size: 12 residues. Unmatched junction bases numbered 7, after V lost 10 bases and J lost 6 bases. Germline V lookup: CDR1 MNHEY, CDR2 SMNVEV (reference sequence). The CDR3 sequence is CATLTGGSEAFF. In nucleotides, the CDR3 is TGTGCCACCCTTACAGGGGGGTCTGAAGCTTTCTTT.

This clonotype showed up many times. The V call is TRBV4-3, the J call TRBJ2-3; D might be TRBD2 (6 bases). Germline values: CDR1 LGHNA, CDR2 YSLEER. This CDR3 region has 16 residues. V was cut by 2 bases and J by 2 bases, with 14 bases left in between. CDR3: CASSQTTAGLTDTQYF. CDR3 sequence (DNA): TGCGCCAGCAGCCAAACGACAGCGGGTCTCACAGATACGCAGTATTTT.

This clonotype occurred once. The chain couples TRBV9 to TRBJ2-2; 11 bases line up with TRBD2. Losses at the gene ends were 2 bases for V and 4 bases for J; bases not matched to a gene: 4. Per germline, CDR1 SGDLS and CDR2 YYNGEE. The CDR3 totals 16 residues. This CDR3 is CASSVTSGAGTGELFF. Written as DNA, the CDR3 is TGTGCCAGCAGCGTGACTAGCGGGGCAGGCACCGGGGAGCTGTTTTTT.

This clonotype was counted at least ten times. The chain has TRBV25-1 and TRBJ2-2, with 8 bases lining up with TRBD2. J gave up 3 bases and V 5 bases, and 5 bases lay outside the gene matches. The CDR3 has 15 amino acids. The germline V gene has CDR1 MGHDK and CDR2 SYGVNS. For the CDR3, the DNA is TGTGCCAGCAGTCCACCGGGAGGGGACACCGGGGAGCTGTTTTTT. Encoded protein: CASSPPGGDTGELFF.

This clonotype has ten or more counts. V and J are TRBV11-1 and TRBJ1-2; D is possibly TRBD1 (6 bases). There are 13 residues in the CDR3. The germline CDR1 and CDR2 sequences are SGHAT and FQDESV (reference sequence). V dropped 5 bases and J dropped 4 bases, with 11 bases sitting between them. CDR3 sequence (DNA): TGTGCCAGCAGCCCGGGACAACGCTATGGCTACACCTTC. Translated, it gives CASSPGQRYGYTF.

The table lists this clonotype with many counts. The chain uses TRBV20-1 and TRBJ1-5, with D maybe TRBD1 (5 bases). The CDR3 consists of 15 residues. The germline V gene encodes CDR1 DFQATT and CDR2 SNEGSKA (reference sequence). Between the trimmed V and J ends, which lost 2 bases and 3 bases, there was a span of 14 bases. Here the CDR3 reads CSARQGFYLNQPQHF. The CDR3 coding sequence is TGCAGTGCTAGACAGGGTTTTTATCTCAATCAGCCCCAGCATTTT.

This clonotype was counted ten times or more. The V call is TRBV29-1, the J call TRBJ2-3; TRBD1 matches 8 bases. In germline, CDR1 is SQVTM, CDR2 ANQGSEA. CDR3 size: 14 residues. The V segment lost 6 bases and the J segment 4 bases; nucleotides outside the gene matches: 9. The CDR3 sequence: CSVTGGSRADTQYF. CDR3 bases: TGCAGCGTAACAGGGGGTAGTAGAGCAGATACGCAGTATTTT.

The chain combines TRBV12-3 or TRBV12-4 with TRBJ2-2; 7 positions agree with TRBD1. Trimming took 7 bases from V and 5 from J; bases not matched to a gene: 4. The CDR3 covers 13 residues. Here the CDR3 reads CASTLRGTGELFF. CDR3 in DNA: TGTGCCAGCACCCTCAGGGGGACCGGGGAGCTGTTTTTT.

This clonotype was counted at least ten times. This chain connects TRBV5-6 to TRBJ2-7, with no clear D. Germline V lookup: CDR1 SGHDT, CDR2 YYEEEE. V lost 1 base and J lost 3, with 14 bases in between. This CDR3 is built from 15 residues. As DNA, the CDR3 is TGTGCCAGCAGCTTGAGGAAGAGGCCCGTCTACGAGCAGTACTTC. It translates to CASSLRKRPVYEQYF.

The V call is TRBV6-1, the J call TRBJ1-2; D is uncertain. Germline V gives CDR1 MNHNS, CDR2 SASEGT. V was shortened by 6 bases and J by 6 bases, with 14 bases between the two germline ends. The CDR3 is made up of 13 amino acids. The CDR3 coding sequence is TGTGCCAGCAGCCCTTGGGAGACCCATGGCTACACCTTC. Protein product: CASSPWETHGYTF.

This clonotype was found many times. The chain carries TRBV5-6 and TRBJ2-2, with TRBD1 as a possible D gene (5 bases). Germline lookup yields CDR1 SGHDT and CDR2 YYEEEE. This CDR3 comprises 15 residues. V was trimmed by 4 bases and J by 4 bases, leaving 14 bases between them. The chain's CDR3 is CASSQGIRGTGELFF. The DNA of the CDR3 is TGTGCCAGCAGCCAAGGAATTAGGGGCACCGGGGAGCTGTTTTTT.

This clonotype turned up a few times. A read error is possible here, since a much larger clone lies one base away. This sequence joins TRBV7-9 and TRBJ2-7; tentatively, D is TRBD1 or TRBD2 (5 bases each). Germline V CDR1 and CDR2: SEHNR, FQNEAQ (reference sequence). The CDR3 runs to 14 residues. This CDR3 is CAGSPRDGFYEQYF. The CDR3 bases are TGTGCCGGCAGCCCCCGGGACGGATTCTACGAGCAGTACTTC. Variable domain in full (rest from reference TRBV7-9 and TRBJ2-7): DTGVSQNPRHKITKRGQNVTFRCDPISEHNRLYWYRQTLGQGPEFLTYFQNEAQLEKSRLLSDRFSAERPKGSFSTLEIQRTEQGDSAMYLCAGSPRDGFYEQYFGPGTRLTVT.

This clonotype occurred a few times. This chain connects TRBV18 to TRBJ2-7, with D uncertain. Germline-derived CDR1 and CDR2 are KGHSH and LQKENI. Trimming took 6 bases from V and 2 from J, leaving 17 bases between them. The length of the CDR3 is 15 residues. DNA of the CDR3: TGTGCCAGCTCCCGACTCGACATACCGACCTACGAGCAGTACTTC. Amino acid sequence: CASSRLDIPTYEQYF.

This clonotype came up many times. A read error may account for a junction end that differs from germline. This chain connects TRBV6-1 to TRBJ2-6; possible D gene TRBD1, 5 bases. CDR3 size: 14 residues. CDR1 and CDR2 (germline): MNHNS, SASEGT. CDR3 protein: CASSPSSGAIVLTF. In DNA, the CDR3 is TGTGCCAGCAGTCCGAGCTCTGGGGCCATCGTCCTGACTTTC.

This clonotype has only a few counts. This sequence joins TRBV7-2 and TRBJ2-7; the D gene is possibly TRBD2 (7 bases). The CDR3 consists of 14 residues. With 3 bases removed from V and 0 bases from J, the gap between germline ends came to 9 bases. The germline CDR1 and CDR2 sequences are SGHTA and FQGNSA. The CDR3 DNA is TGTGCCAGCAGCTTCGGGGGGCCCTCCTACGAGCAGTACTTC. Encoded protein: CASSFGGPSYEQYF.

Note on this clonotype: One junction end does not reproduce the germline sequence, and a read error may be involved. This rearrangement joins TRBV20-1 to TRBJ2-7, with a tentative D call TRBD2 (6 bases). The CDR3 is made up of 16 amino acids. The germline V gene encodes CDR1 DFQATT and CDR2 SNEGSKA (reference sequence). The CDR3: CCARDRPGLTDYEQYF. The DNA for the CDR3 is TGCTGTGCTAGAGATCGTCCGGGACTGACCGACTACGAGCAGTACTTC.

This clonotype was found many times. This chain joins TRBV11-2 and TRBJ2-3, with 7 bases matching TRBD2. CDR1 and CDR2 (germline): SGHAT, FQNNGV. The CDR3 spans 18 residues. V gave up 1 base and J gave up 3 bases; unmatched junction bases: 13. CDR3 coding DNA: TGTGCCAGCAGCTTAGTAAGCGTAGGACTAGAATTTACAGATACGCAGTATTTT. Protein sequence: CASSLVSVGLEFTDTQYF.

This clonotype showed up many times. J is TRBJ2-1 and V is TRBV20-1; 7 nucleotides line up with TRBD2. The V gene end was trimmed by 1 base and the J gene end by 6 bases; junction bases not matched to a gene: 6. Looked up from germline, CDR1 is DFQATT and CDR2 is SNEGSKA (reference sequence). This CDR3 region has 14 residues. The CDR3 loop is CSARAAGRSNEQFF. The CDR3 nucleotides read TGCAGTGCTAGAGCAGCGGGAAGAAGCAATGAGCAGTTCTTC.

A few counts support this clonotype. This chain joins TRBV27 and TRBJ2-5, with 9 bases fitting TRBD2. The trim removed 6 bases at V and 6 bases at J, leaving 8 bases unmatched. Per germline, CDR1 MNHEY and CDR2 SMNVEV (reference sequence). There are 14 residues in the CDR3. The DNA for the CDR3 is TGTGCCAGCAGGAGTCGCGGGAGGGAACAGACCCAGTACTTC. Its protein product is CASRSRGREQTQYF.

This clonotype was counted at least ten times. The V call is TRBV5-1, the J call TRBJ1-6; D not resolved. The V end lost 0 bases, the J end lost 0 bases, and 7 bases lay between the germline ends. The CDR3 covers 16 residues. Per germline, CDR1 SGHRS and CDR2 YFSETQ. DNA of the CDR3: TGCGCCAGCAGCTTGGGGCGAGACTCCTATAATTCACCCCTCCACTTT. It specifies CASSLGRDSYNSPLHF.

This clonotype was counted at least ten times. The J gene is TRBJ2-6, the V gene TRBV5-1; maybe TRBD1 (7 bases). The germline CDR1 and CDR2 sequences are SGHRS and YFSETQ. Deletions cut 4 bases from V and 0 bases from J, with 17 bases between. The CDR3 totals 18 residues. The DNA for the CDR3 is TGCGCCAGCAGCCCCCTCCAGGGGGGCTACTCTGGGGCCAACGTCCTGACTTTC. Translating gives CASSPLQGGYSGANVLTF.

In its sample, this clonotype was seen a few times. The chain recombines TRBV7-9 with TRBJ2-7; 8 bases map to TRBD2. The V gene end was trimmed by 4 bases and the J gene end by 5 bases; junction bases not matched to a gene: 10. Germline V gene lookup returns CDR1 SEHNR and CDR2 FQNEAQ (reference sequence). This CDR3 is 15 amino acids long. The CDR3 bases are TGTGCCAGCAGCTCCCTAGCGGGCTTAAAGCACGAGCAGTACTTC. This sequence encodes CASSSLAGLKHEQYF.

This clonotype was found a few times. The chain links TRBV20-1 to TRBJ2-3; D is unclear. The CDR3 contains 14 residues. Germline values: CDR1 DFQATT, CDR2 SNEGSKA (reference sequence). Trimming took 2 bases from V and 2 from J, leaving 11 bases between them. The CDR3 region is CSARLRQSTDTQYF. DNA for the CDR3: TGCAGTGCTAGACTGAGGCAGTCCACAGATACGCAGTATTTT.

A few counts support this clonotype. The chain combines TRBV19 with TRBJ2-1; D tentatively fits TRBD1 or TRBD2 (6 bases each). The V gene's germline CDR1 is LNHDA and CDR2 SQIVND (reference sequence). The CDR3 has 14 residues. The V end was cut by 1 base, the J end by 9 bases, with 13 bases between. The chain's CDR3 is CASSIGGGQGEQFF. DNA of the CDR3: TGTGCCAGTAGTATAGGAGGGGGGCAGGGTGAGCAGTTCTTC.

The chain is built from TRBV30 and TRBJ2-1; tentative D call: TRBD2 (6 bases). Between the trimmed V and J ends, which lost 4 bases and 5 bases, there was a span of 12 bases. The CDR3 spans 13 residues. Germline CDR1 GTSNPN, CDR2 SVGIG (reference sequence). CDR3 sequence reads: CAWNHGTHNEQFF. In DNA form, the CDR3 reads TGTGCCTGGAACCACGGGACTCACAATGAGCAGTTCTTC.

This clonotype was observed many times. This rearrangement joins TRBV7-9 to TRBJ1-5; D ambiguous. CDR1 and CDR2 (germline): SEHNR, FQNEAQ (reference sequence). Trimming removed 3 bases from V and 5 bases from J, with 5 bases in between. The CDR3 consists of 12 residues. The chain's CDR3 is CASSLTDQPQHF. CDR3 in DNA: TGTGCCAGCAGCTTGACGGATCAGCCCCAGCATTTT.

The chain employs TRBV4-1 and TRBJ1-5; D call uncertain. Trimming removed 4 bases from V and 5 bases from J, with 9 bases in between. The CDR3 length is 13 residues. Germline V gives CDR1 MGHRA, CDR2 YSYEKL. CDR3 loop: CASSPDPDQPQHF. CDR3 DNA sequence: TGCGCCAGCAGCCCGGACCCGGATCAGCCCCAGCATTTT.

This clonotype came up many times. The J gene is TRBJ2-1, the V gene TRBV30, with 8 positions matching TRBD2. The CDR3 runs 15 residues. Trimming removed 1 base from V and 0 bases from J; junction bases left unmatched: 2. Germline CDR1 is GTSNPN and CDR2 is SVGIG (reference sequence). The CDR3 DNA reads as TGTGCCTGGAGTGAACTAGCGGTCTCCTACAATGAGCAGTTCTTC. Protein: CAWSELAVSYNEQFF.

The CDR3 here is CASSLGVGVPYEQYF. CDR3 coding DNA: TGTGCCAGTAGTCTGGGCGTCGGTGTCCCCTACGAGCAGTACTTC. This chain links TRBV19 with TRBJ2-7; D remains ambiguous. V dropped 5 bases and J dropped 2 bases, with 16 bases sitting between them. CDR3 length equals 15 residues. The germline gives CDR1 LNHDA, CDR2 SQIVND (reference sequence).